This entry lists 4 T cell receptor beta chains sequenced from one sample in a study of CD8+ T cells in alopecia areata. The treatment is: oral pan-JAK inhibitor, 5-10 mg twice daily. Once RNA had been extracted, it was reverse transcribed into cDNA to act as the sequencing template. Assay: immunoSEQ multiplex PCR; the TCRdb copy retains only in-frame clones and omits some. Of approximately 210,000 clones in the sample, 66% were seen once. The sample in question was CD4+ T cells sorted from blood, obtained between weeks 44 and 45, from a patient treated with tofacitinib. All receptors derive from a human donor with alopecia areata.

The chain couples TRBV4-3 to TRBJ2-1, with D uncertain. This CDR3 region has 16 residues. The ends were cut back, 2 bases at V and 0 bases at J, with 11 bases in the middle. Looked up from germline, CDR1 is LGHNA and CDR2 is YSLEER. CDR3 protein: CASSQSSLSSYNEQFF. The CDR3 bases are TGCGCCAGCAGCCAATCATCACTAAGCTCCTACAATGAGCAGTTCTTC.

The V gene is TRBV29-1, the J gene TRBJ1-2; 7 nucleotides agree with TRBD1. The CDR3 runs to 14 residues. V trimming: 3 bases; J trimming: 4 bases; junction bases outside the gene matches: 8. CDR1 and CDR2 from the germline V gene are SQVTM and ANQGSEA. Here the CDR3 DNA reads TGCAGCGTTGACTCAGGGGGGGATTTCTATGGCTACACCTTC. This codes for CSVDSGGDFYGYTF.

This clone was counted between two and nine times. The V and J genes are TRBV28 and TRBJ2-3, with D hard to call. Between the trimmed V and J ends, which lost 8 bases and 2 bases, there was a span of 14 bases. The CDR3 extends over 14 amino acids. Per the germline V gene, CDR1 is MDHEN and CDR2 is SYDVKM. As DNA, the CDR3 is TGTGCCAGCGGATCCGGGCCTCTCACAGATACGCAGTATTTT. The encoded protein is CASGSGPLTDTQYF.

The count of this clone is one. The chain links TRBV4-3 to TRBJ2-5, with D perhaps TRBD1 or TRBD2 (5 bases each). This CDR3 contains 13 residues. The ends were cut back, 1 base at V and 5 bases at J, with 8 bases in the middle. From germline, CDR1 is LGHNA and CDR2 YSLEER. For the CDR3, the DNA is TGCGCCAGCAGCCAAGTCGGGGCTGAGACCCAGTACTTC. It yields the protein CASSQVGAETQYF.